This T cell receptor (beta chain) appears in the sequencing data of a study of cytomegalovirus exposure and HLA in healthy donors. Donors were nominally healthy when sampled, though unrecorded immune exposures were likely. Findings and caveats of the study: The study designated 150 or so TCR beta chains cytomegalovirus-associated. For TCR beta chains, V- and J-gene trimming was later linked to a missense DCLRE1C variant.

The V gene end was trimmed by 4 bases and the J gene end by 4 bases; junction bases not matched to a gene: 6. Germline CDR1 is MNHEY and CDR2 is SVGAGI. The CDR3 covers 16 residues. This clone was seen a few times. Its antigen is still unknown. PCR employed 60 Vbeta and 13 Jbeta primers. The repertoire was sequenced with immunoSEQ multiplex PCR; TCRdb's copy has only in-frame clones and lacks some. The sample holds 60,000 or so clones, 75% seen once. The sequence was collected from a woman aged 35 to 49 in good health and CMV-seropositive. The V call is TRBV6-5, the J call TRBJ2-2; 10 nucleotides agree with TRBD2. The source material was PBMCs. This CDR3 reads CASSFIAGGSTGELFF. Here the CDR3 DNA reads TGTGCCAGCAGTTTTATAGCGGGGGGCTCCACCGGGGAGCTGTTTTTT.